Presented here are 14 T cell receptor beta chains from one specimen sequenced in a study of response to subunit inactivated influenza vaccine. In TCRdb, the RT-PCR reads were re-called with MiXCR into one record per CDR3 protein. The sample has roughly 790,000 distinct CDR3 sequences; about 20% are singletons. Sequencing was performed on PBMCs from blood, taken approximately 5 days after vaccination. The origin of the receptors is a man aged 50 to 59 who received an inactivated influenza vaccine.

V gene TRBV4-1 combines with J gene TRBJ2-6; D could derive from TRBD1 or TRBD2 (5 bases each). Trimming left V 1 base short and J 0 bases short, with 16 bases between. CDR1 MGHRA and CDR2 YSYEKL come from the germline V gene. The CDR3 runs to 19 residues. CDR3 sequence: CASSQVSGTLLSGANVLTF. The CDR3 DNA follows: TGCGCCAGCAGCCAAGTTTCAGGGACCCTCCTCTCTGGGGCCAACGTCCTGACTTTC.

The gene calls are TRBV12-3 or TRBV12-4 and TRBJ1-2, with D perhaps TRBD1 (6 bases). CDR3 length equals 16 residues. Trimming pared 5 bases from V and 4 bases from J, leaving 20 bases between. CDR3 region: CASSVGRRGLPYGYTF. The CDR3 DNA sequence: TGTGCCAGCAGTGTTGGTCGACGGGGGCTTCCCTATGGCTACACCTTC.

J is TRBJ1-2 and V is TRBV6-2 or TRBV6-3; the D is unclear. The length of the CDR3 is 13 residues. The ends were cut back, 8 bases at V and 10 bases at J, with 20 bases in the middle. In germline, CDR1 is MNHEY, CDR2 SVGEGT. The CDR3, as DNA: TGTGCCAGCCGTGTGCTCCGGCGAGAGGACTACACCTTC. Amino acids: CASRVLRREDYTF.

This clonotype was detected a few times. The chain employs TRBV9 and TRBJ1-2; TRBD1 aligns across 9 bases. This CDR3 has 17 amino acids. Losses at the gene ends were 3 bases for V and 1 base for J; bases not matched to a gene: 10. Germline lookup yields CDR1 SGDLS and CDR2 YYNGEE. CDR3 residues: CASSANYGTGLNYGYTF. The CDR3 DNA reads as TGTGCCAGCAGCGCCAACTACGGGACAGGGCTTAACTATGGCTACACCTTC.

This chain uses TRBV12-3 or TRBV12-4 with TRBJ2-1; 8 bases align to TRBD1. V was pared by 8 bases and J by 2 bases, with 8 bases of the junction left unmatched. This CDR3 has 15 residues. The CDR3 DNA sequence: TGTGCCAGCGCAACGACAGGGGAGGCCTACAATGAGCAGTTCTTC. Its protein is CASATTGEAYNEQFF.

The genes are TRBV5-5 and TRBJ1-6, with D possibly being TRBD1 (5 bases). CDR3 length: 15 amino acids. The V gene lost 1 base and the J gene lost 9 bases, with 14 bases spanning the gap. Germline CDR1 is SGHKS and CDR2 is YYEKEE (reference sequence). CDR3 in amino acids: CASSLIQGWGSPLHF. The CDR3 DNA is TGTGCCAGCAGCTTGATCCAGGGATGGGGTTCACCCCTCCACTTT.

This chain uses TRBV20-1 with TRBJ1-6; possible D gene TRBD1, 6 bases. The germline V gene has CDR1 DFQATT and CDR2 SNEGSKA (reference sequence). The CDR3 consists of 14 residues. V was clipped by 3 bases and J by 7 bases, with 13 bases between them. CDR3 DNA: TGCAGTGCTAGTTACACAGGGAACAATTCACCCCTCCACTTT. As protein: CSASYTGNNSPLHF.

V and J are TRBV4-3 and TRBJ2-3; 11 bases match TRBD2. CDR3 size: 18 residues. Germline CDR1 is LGHNA and CDR2 is YSLEER. Trimming removed 1 base from V and 6 bases from J; junction bases left unmatched: 12. The DNA for the CDR3 is TGCGCCAGCAGCCAAGCTACTAGCGGGGGCCATCTTTCGGATACGCAGTATTTT. Translated: CASSQATSGGHLSDTQYF.

The J gene is TRBJ1-2, the V gene TRBV20-1; D not resolved. The CDR3 has 11 residues. V lost 7 bases to trimming and J lost 3 bases, with 9 bases between them. Germline assignment: CDR1 DFQATT and CDR2 SNEGSKA (reference sequence). Here the CDR3 DNA reads TGCAGTGGGGTGGGGTACTATGGCTACACCTTC. It specifies CSGVGYYGYTF.

In regard to this clonotype: A junction boundary mismatches the germline segment, possibly from a read error. The chain joins TRBV28 to TRBJ2-5; a possible D gene is TRBD2 (6 bases). This CDR3 is built from 15 residues. In germline, CDR1 is MDHEN, CDR2 SYDVKM. The CDR3 loop reads CPSSLYDRAGETQYF. The DNA for the CDR3 is TGTCCCAGCAGTTTATATGACCGTGCGGGGGAGACCCAGTACTTC.

This clonotype has a handful of counts. The genes are TRBV11-3 and TRBJ1-1; tentatively, D is TRBD1 (5 bases). Trimming removed 1 base from V and 6 bases from J, with 9 bases in between. Germline values: CDR1 SGHNT, CDR2 YENEEA. This CDR3 region has 13 residues. DNA of the CDR3: TGTGCCAGCAGCTTAGTGGCAGGGTCTGAAGCTTTCTTT. Translating it yields CASSLVAGSEAFF.

This clonotype came up a few times. The rearrangement uses TRBV7-2 and TRBJ1-6; TRBD1 matches 8 bases. The CDR3 is 16 residues long. V shed 0 bases and J 5 bases; nucleotides not matched to a gene: 3. From germline, CDR1 is SGHTA and CDR2 FQGNSA. CDR3 nucleotides: TGTGCCAGCAGCTTAGCTGCGACAGGGGATAATTCACCCCTCCACTTT. It is translated as CASSLAATGDNSPLHF. Full variable domain (outside the CDR3, taken from reference TRBV7-2 and TRBJ1-6): GAGVSQSPSNKVTEKGKDVELRCDPISGHTALYWYRQSLGQGLEFLIYFQGNSAPDKSGLPSDRFSAERTGGSVSTLTIQRTQQEDSAVYLCASSLAATGDNSPLHFGNGTRLTVT.

Many counts were recorded for this clonotype. This rearrangement joins TRBV5-1 to TRBJ2-1; no firm D call. V was pared by 1 base and J by 4 bases, with 6 bases between. Germline lookup yields CDR1 SGHRS and CDR2 YFSETQ. The CDR3 sequence is 13 residues long. The CDR3 loop reads CASSLSQYNEQFF. For the CDR3, the DNA is TGCGCCAGCAGCTTGTCACAGTACAATGAGCAGTTCTTC.

CDR3 sequence: CASRVGQGGADTQYF. The CDR3 DNA follows: TGTGCCAGCAGGGTGGGACAGGGGGGAGCAGATACGCAGTATTTT. The V call is TRBV25-1, the J call TRBJ2-3, with 11 bases fitting TRBD1. CDR3 size: 15 residues. Unmatched junction bases numbered 6, after V lost 6 bases and J lost 4 bases. In germline, CDR1 is MGHDK, CDR2 SYGVNS.